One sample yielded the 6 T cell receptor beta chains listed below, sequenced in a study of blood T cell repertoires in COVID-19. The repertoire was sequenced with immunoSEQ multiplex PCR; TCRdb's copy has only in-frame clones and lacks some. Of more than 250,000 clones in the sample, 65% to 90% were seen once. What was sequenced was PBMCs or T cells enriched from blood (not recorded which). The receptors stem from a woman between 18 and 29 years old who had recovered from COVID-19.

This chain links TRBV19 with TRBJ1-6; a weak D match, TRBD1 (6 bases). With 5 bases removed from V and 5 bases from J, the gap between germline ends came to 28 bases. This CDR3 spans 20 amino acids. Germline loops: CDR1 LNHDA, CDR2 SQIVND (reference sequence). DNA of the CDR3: TGTGCCAGTAGTCCACGACCCCTAGGGCAGGGGAAGAGGGATAATTCACCCCTCCACTTT. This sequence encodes CASSPRPLGQGKRDNSPLHF.

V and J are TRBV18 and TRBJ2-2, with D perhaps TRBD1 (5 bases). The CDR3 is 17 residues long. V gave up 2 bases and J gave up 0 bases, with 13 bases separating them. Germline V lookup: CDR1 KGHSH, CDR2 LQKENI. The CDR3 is CASSPTGKGTNTGELFF. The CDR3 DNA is TGTGCCAGCTCACCAACCGGCAAGGGGACGAACACCGGGGAGCTGTTTTTT.

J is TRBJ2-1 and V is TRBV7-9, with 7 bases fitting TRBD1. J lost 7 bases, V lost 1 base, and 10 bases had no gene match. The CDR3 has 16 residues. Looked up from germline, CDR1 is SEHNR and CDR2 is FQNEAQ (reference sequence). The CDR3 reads CASSLVQTGFLNEQFF. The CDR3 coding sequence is TGTGCCAGCAGCTTAGTGCAGACAGGGTTCTTGAATGAGCAGTTCTTC.

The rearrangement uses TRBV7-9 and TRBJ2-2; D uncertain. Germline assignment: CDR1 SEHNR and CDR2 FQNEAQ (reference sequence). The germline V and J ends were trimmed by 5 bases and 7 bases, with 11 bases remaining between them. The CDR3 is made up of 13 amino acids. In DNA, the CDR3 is TGTGCCAGCAGCCTCCTAGAAGTCGGGGAGCTGTTTTTT. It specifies CASSLLEVGELFF.

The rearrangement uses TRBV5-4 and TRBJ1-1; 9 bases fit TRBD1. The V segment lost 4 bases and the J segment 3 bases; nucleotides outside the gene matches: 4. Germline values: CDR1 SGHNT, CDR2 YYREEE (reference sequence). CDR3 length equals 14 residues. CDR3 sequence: CASSGGTGYTEAFF. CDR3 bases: TGTGCCAGCAGCGGGGGGACAGGGTACACTGAAGCTTTCTTT.

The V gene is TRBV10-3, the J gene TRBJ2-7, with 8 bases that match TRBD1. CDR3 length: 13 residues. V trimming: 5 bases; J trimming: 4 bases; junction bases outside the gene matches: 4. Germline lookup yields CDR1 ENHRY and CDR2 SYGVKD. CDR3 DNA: TGTGCCATCAGTAATGACAGGGGTTACGAGCAGTACTTC. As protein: CAISNDRGYEQYF.